The sequence of this TCR beta chain was determined in a study of STAT3 mutations in large granular lymphocyte leukemia. General study results and limits: A small but highly pathogenic clone may have been missed. Every T-cell large granular lymphocyte leukemia patient had at least one immunodominant TCR beta clonotype.

In regard to this clone: Its antigen is still unknown.

Average productive template count per sample was roughly 40,000. TCRdb's table, derived via immunoSEQ multiplex PCR, lists solely in-frame clones and lacks some. The sample has 25,000 to 30,000 clones, 70% to 80% seen once. The clonotype was recovered from a woman in her 50s with T-cell large granular lymphocyte leukemia. Some clones in this sample may be carry-over from other donors' samples. Sequencing was carried out using peripheral blood mononuclear cells.

The CDR3 sequence is CASSQDRGGEKLFF. The DNA for the CDR3 is TGCGCCAGCAGCCAAGACAGGGGGGGTGAAAAACTGTTTTTT. The chain is built from TRBV4-3 and TRBJ1-4; 7 positions match TRBD1. V gave up 0 bases and J gave up 7 bases; unmatched junction bases: 2. Per germline, CDR1 LGHNA and CDR2 YSLEER. CDR3 length: 14 amino acids.